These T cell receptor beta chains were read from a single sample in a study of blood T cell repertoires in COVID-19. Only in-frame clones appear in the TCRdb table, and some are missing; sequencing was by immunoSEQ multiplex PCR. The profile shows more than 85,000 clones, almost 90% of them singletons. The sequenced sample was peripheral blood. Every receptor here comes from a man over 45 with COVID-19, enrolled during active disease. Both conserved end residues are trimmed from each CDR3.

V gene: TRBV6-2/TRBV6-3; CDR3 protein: ASSYPSPGANYGYT
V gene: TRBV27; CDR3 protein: ASNPIRRTDNTGELF
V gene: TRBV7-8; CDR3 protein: ASSRTSGVPSSYNEQF
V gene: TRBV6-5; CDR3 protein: ASSYRQGNYI
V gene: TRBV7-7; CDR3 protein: ASSLIAGGRDEQF
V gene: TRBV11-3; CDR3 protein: ASSLGGVINEQY
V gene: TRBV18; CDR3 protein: ASSQSRGVDYGYT
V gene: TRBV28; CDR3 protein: ASSQISGANVLT
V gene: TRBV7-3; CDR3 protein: ASSEGPSGMETQY
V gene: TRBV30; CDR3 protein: AYGRETQY
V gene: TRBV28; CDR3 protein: ASSLGRNHGYT
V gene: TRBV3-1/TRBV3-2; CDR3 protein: ASSQVTADWGYT
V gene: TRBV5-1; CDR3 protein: ASSREGNGAKNIQY
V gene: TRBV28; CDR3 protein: ASTRVGQGVHYGYT
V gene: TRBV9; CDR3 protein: ASSVGGGRSYNSPLH
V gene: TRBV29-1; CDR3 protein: SSSSGRETQY
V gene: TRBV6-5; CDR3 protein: ASSKGQGEDGYT
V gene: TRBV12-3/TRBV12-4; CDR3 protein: ATLGGGNEKLF
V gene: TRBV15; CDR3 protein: ATSRAWGQGEKLF
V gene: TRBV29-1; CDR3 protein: SVGARTDTQY
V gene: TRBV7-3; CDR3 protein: ASSLRGRGLAPWV
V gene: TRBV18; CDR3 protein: ASSAKTGPNSPLH
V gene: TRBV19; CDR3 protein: ASRAGTLIPGELF
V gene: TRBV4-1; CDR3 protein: ASSQELRLAINNEQF
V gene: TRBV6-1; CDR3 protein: ASSERGWSYEQY
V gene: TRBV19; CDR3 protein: ASSPRGGDTYEQY
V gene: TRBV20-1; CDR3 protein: SGGTDTQY
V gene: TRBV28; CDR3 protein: ASRGQGTREQF
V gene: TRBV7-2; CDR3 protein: ASSSGDRRNTEAF
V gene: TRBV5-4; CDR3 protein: ASSGPQGAPTEAF
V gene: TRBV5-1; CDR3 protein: ASSLTVTGANVLT
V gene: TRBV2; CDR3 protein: ASLGGLTTDTQY
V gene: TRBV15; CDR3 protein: ATSRDGTGDSYEQY
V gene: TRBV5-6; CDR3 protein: ASSRDRGYEQY
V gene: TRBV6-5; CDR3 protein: ASSGLAGYGEQF
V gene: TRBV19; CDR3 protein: ASSIGRGSTGNTIY
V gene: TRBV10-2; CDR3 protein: ASRGVQGDQPQH
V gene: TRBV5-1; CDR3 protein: ASSLGTAGKNTEAF
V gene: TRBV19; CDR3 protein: ASSKQGTNEKLF
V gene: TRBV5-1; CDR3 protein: ASSPFEGLEQY
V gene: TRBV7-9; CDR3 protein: ASTTTQGGNSPLH
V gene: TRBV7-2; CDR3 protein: ASSPVGSGGAYEQY
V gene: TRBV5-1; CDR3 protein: ASSWVTSVQETQY
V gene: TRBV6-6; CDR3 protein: ASSPQGAGQPQH
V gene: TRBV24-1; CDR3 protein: ATSDSGGRYNEQF
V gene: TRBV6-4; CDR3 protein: ASNPGRTEAF
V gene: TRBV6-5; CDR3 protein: ASRLGQGLNYGYT
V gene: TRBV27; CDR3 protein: ASSFRGGSLYQPQH